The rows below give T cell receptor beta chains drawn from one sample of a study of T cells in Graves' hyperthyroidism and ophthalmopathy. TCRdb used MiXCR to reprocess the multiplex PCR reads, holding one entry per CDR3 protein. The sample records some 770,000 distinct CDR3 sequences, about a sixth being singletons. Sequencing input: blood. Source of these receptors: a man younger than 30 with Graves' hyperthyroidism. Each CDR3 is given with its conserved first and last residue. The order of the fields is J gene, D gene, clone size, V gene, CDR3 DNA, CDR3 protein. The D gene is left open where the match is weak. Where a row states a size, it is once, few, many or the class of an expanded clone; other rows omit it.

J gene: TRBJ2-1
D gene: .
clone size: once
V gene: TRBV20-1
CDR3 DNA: TGCAGGGGGGTGCAGGGGAATGAGCAGTTCTTC
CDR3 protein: CRGVQGNEQFF

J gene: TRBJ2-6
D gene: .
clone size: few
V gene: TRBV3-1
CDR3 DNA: TGTGCCAGCAGCCGGGGGTATAGCGGCTCTGGGGCCAACGTCCTGACTTTC
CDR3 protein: CASSRGYSGSGANVLTF

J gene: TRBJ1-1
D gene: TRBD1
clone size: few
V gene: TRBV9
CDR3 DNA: TGTGCCAGCGGTCAGGGGGCGAACACTGAAGCTTTCTTT
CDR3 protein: CASGQGANTEAFF

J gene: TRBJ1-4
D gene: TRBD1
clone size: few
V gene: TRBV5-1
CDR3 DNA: TGCGCCAGCAGCCAGGGGACAGGGCTAAGCAGGGAAAAACTGTTTTTT
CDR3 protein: CASSQGTGLSREKLFF

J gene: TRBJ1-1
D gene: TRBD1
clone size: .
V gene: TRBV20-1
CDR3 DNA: TGCAGTGCTAGAATGGGGGGACAGAGCCTAGGAGGGGACACTGAAGCTTTCTTT
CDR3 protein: CSARMGGQSLGGDTEAFF

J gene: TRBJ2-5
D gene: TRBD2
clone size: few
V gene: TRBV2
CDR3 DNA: TGTGCCAGCGGGGTAGCGGGAGTCCAACCCCCCAACTTC
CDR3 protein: CASGVAGVQPPNF

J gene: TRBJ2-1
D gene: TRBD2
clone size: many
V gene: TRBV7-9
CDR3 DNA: TGTGCCAGCAGCATCAACAGACGAGCGGGAGGGGATGAGCAGTTCTTC
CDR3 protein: CASSINRRAGGDEQFF

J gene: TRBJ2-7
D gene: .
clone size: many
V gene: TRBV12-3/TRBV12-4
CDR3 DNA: TGTGCCAGCAACGGGTCCTTAGCGGAGCCCCTCTACGAGCAGTACTTC
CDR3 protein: CASNGSLAEPLYEQYF

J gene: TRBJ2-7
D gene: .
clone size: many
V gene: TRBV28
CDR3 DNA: TGTGCCAGCAGTCCCAGGGACTCTGCCTACGAGCAGTACTTC
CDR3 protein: CASSPRDSAYEQYF

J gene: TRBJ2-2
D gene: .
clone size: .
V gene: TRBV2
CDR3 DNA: TGTGCCAGCAGATACAGGGCCACTTCGAACACCGGGGAGCTGTTTTTT
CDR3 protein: CASRYRATSNTGELFF

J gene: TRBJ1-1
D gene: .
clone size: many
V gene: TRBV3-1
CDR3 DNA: TGTGCCAGCAGCCAAGTACAGTCTGGTACTGAAGCTTTCTTT
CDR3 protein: CASSQVQSGTEAFF

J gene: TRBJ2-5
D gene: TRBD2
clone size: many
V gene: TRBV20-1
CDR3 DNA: TGCAGTGCTAGACCTCCTAGCGGGATTGAGACCCAGTACTTC
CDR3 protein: CSARPPSGIETQYF

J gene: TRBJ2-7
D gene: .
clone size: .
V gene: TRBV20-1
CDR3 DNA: TGCAGTGCTCTCCGCCGAGGGGGACGATCCTACGAGCAGTACTTC
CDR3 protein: CSALRRGGRSYEQYF

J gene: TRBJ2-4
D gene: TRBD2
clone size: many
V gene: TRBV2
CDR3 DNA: TGTGCCAGCAGTCCCATGGGACTAGCGGGAGATGCAAGCATTCAGTACTTC
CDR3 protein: CASSPMGLAGDASIQYF

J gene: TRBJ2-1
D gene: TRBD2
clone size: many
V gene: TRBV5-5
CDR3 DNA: TGTGCCAGCAGCTTATTAGCGGGAGGGCCCTATGAGCAGTTCTTC
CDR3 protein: CASSLLAGGPYEQFF

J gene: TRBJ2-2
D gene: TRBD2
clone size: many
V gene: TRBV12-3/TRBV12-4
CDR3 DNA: TGTGCCAGCAGTCCCATAGCGGGAGGCCTCACCGGGGAGCTGTTTTTT
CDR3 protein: CASSPIAGGLTGELFF

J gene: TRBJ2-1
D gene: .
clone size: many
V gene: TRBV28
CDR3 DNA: TGTGCCAGCAGTAACAGCAGGGCTGCCTACAATGAGCAGTTCTTC
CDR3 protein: CASSNSRAAYNEQFF

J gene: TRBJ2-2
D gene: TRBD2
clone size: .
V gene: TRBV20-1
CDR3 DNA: TGCAGTGCTAGAAGACTAGCGGAAACCAACACCGGGGAGCTGTTTTTT
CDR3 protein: CSARRLAETNTGELFF

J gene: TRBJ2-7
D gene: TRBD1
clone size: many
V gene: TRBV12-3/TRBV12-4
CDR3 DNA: TGTGCCAGCAGTGAGCAGGGGGCCTCCTACGAGCAGTACTTC
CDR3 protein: CASSEQGASYEQYF

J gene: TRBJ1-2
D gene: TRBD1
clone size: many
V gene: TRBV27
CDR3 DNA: TGTGCCAGCAGTTTATCTGGGACAGGAGAGGGGAGGAATGGCTACACCTTC
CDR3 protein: CASSLSGTGEGRNGYTF

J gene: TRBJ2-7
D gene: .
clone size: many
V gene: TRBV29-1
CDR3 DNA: TGCAGCGTTGAAGATGGAGGCGGGCAGTACTTC
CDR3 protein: CSVEDGGGQYF

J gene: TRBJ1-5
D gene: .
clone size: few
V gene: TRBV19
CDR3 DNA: TGTGCCAGTAGTATCGGTCCCGGTCAGCCCCAGCATTTT
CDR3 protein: CASSIGPGQPQHF

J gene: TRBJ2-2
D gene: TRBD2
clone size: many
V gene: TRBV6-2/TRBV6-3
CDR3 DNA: TGTGCCAGCAGTTGGCTAGCGGGACTCACCGGGGAGCTGTTTTTT
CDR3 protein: CASSWLAGLTGELFF

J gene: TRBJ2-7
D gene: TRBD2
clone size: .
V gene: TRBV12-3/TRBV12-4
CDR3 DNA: TGTGCCAGCAGTCCCCGGGGAGGGACGCACGAGCAGTACTTC
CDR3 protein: CASSPRGGTHEQYF

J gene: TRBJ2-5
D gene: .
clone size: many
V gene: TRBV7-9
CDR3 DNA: TGTGCCAGCAGTTTTAGCGGTAACCAAGAGACCCAGTACTTC
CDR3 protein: CASSFSGNQETQYF

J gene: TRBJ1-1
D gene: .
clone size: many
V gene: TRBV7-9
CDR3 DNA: TGTGCCAGCAGCTTACAATTGGGGTCGGCTTTCTTT
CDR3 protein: CASSLQLGSAFF

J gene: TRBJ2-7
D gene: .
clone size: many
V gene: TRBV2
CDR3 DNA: TGTGCCAGCAGTAATAGACCGGACGAGCAGTACTTC
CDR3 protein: CASSNRPDEQYF

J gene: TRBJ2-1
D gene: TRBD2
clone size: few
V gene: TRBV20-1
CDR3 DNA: TGCAGTGCTAGAGATGGGCTAGCGGGATTTTACAATGAGCAGTTCTTC
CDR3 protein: CSARDGLAGFYNEQFF

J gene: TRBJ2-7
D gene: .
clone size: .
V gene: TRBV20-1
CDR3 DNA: TGCAGTGCTAGGAGCTTTTACACCGGGACGATCTACGAGCAGTACTTC
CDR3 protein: CSARSFYTGTIYEQYF

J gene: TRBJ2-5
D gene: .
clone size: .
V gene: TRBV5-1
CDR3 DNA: TGCGCCAGCAGGCTACAGGCCTCTGGGGAGACCCAGTACTTC
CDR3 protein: CASRLQASGETQYF

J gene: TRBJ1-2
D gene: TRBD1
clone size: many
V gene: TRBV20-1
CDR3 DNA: TGCAGTGCTGTCGCCGGGACAGGGACCGGCTACACCTTC
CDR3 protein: CSAVAGTGTGYTF

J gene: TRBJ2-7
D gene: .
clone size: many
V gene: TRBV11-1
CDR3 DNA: TGTGCCAGCAGCTCACAGACAAGCTCCTACGAGCAGTACTTC
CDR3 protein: CASSSQTSSYEQYF

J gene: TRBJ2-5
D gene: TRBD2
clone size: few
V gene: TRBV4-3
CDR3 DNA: TGCGCCAGCAGCCAAGAGCAGACTAGCTTGAAAGAGACCCAGTACTTC
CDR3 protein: CASSQEQTSLKETQYF

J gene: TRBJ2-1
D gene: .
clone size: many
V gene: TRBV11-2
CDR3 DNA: TGTGCCAGCAGCTTAGGGCCGGAGAGCTCCTACAATGAGCAGTTCTTC
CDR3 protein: CASSLGPESSYNEQFF

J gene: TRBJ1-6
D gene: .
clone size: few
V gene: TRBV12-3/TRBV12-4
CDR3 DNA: TGTGCCAGCAGGCAGGAGGGGCGAAATTCACCCCTCCACTTT
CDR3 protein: CASRQEGRNSPLHF

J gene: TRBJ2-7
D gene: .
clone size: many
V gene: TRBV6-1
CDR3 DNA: TGTGCCAGCAGTTGGGCCGAGGGTGGCTACGAGCAGTACTTC
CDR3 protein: CASSWAEGGYEQYF

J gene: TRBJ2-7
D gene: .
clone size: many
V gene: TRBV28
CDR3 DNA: TGTGCCAGCACCCGGCCGTTTAGGAGCTCCTACGAGCAGTACTTC
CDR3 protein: CASTRPFRSSYEQYF

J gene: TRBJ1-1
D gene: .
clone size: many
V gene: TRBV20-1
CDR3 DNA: TGCAGTGCCCCTGAGCGAGGGCGGATAGCTTTCTTT
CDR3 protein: CSAPERGRIAFF

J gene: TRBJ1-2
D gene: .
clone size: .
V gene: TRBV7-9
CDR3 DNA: TGTGCCAGCAGCTCTGGTGGGGCCAGAGCCTATGGCTACACCTTC
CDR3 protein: CASSSGGARAYGYTF

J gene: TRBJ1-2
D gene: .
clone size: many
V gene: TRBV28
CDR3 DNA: TGTGCCAGCAGTTCACTCAGGGGACCCGGCGGTTACTATGGCTACACCTTC
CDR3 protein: CASSSLRGPGGYYGYTF

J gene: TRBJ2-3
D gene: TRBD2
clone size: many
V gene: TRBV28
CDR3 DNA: TGTGCCAGCAGTTTGAGCGGGAGCCGAGATACGCAGTATTTT
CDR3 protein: CASSLSGSRDTQYF

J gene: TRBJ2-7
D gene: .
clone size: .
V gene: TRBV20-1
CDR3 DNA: TGCAGTGCTGCCAACTGGGGGAGCTCCTACGAGCAGTACTTC
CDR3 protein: CSAANWGSSYEQYF

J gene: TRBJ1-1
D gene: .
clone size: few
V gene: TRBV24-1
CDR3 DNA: TGTGCCACCAGTGATCGGCAGACTGGGTCTGAAGCTTTCTTT
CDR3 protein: CATSDRQTGSEAFF

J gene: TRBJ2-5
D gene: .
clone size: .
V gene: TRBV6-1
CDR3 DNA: TGTGCCAGCCTAGGGTGGTGGCGAGGGCAAGAGACCCAGTACTTC
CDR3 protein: CASLGWWRGQETQYF

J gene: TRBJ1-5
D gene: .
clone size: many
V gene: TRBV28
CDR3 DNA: TGTGCCAGCAGTTTCGGGCAGACGCAGCCCCAGCATTTT
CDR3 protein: CASSFGQTQPQHF

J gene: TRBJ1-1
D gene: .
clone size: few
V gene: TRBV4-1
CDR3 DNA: TGCGCCAGCAGCCTCAGGGGAAGGGGTTTCTGGGACCAAATGAACACTGAAGCTTTCTTT
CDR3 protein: CASSLRGRGFWDQMNTEAFF

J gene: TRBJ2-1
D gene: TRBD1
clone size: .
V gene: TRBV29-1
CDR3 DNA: TGCAGCGTCCTGAGCTTATGGGACAGGCACTACAATGAGCAGTTCTTC
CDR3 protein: CSVLSLWDRHYNEQFF

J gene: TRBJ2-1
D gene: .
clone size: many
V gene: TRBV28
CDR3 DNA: TGTGCCAGCAGTCCCTTGGGTGAGCAGTTCTTC
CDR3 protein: CASSPLGEQFF

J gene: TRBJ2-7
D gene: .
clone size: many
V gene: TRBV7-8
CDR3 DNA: TGTGCCAGCAGCTTCCACGGGGGAGAGAAGTACTTC
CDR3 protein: CASSFHGGEKYF

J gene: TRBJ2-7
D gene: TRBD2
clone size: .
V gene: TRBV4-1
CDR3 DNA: TGCGCCAGCAGCCTGAGCGGGAGTACCGCGGGGGAGCAGTACTTC
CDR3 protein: CASSLSGSTAGEQYF

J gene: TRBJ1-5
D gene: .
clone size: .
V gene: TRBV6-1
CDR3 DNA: TGTGCCAGCAGTGGATTCATGCCAATCCAGCATTTT
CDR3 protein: CASSGFMPIQHF

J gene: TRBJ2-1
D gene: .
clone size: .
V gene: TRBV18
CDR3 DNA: TGTGCCAGCTCACCCACCTGGGGGAGCAATAGCGGCTACAATGAGCAGTTCTTC
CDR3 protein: CASSPTWGSNSGYNEQFF

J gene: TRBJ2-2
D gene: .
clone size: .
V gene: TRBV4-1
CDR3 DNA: TGCGCCAGCAGCCATCCACCCGGGGACCTTACCCCAAACACCGGGGAGCTGTTTTTT
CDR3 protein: CASSHPPGDLTPNTGELFF

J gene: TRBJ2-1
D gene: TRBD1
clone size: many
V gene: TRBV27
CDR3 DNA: TGTGCCAGCAGTTTAGACCCGGGGACAGGGGGATTTGTCGGATACAATGAGCAGTTCTTC
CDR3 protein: CASSLDPGTGGFVGYNEQFF

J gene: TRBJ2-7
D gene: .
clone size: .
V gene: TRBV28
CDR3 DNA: TGTGCCAGCAGTTCCCGCCGCCAGGACGGGTACGAGCAGTACTTC
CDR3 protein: CASSSRRQDGYEQYF

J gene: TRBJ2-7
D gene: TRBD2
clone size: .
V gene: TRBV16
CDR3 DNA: TGTGCCAGCAGCCCCCCTAGCGGGAGGGCCTACGAGCAGTACTTC
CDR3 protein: CASSPPSGRAYEQYF

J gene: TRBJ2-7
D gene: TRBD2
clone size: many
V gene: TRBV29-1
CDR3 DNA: TGCAGCGTTGAAGGCCTAGCGGGATATGAGCAGTACTTC
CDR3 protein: CSVEGLAGYEQYF

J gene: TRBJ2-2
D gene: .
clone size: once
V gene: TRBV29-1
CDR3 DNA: TGCAGCGGGAGGGGACTGTTCACCGGGGAGCTGTTTTTT
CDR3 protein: CSGRGLFTGELFF

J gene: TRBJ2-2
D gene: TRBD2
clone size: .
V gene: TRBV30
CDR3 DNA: TGTGCCTGGAGTAGAGGTCTGTCAGCGGGAGTAAACGGGGAGCTGTTTTTT
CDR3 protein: CAWSRGLSAGVNGELFF

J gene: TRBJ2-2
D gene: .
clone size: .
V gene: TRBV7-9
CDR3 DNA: TGTGCCAGCAGCCCCTTGAGCAGGCCACCGAACACCGGGGAGCTGTTTTTT
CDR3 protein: CASSPLSRPPNTGELFF